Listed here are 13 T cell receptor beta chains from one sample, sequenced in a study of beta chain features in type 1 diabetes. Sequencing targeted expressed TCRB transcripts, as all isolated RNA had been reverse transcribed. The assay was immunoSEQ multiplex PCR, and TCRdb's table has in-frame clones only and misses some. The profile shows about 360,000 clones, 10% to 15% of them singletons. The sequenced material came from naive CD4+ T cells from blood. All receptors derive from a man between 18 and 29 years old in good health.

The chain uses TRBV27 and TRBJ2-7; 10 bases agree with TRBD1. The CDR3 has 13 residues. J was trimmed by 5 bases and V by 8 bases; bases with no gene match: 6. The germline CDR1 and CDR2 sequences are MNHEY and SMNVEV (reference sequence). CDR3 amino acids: CASAGTGAHEQYF. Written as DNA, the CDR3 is TGTGCCAGCGCCGGGACAGGGGCCCACGAGCAGTACTTC.

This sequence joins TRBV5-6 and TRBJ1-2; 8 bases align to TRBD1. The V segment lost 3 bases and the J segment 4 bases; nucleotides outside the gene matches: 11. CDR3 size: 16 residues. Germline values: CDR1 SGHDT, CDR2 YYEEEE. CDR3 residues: CASSSIIGQGLYGYTF. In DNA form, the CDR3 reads TGTGCCAGCAGCTCGATAATCGGACAGGGACTCTATGGCTACACCTTC.

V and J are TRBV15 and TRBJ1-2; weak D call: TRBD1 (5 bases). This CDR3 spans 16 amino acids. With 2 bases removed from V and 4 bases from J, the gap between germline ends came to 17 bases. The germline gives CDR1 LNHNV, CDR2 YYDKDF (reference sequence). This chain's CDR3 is CATSRTQGPRGYGYTF. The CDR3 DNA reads TGTGCCACCAGCAGAACCCAGGGCCCGCGGGGCTATGGCTACACCTTC.

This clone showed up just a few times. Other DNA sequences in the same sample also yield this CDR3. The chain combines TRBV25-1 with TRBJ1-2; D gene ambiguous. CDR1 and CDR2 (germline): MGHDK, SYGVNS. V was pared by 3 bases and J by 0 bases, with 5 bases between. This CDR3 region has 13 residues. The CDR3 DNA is TGTGCCAGCAGTGAGAGATCTAACTATGGCTACACCTTC. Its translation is CASSERSNYGYTF.

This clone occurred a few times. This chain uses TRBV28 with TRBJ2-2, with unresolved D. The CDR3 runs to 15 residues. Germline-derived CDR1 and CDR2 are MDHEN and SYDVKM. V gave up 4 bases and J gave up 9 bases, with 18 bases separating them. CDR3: CASSSAERRLRELFF. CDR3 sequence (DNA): TGTGCCAGCAGTTCTGCAGAGAGGCGGCTCAGGGAGCTGTTTTTT.

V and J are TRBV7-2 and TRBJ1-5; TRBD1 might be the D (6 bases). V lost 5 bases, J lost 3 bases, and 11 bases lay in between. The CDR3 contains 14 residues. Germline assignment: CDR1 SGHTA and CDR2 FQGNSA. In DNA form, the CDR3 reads TGTGCCAGCAGCACTACAGGGCTCAATCAGCCCCAGCATTTT. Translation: CASSTTGLNQPQHF.

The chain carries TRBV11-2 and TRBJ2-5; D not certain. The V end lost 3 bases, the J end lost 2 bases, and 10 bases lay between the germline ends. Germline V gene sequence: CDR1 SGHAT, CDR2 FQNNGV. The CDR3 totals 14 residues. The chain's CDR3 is CASSFGSIQETQYF. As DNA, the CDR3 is TGTGCCAGCAGCTTTGGCAGTATACAAGAGACCCAGTACTTC.

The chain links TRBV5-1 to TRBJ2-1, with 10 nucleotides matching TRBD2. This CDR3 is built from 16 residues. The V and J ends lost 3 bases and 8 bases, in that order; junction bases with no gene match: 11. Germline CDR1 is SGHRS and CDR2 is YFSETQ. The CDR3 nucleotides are TGCGCCAGCAGCTCCTACTCTAGCGGGAGTTTCGATGAGCAGTTCTTC. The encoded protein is CASSSYSSGSFDEQFF.

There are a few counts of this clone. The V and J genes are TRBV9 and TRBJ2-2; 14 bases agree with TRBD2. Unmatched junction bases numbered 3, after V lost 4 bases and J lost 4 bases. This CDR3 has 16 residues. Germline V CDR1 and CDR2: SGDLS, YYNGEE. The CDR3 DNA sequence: TGTGCCAGCAGCAGAGGGACTAGCGGGGGCACCGGGGAGCTGTTTTTT. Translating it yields CASSRGTSGGTGELFF.

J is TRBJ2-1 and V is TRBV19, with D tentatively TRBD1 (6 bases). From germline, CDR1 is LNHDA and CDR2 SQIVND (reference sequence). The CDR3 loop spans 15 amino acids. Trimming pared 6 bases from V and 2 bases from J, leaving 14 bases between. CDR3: CASSSGAGTYNEQFF. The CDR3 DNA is TGTGCCAGTAGCTCAGGGGCAGGGACCTACAATGAGCAGTTCTTC.

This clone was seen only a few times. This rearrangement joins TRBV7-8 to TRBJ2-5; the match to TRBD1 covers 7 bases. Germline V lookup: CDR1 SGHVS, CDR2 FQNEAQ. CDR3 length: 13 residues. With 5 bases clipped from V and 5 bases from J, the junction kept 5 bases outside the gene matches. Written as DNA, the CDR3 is TGTGCCAGCAGCCACCCCAGGGGGGAGACCCAGTACTTC. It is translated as CASSHPRGETQYF.

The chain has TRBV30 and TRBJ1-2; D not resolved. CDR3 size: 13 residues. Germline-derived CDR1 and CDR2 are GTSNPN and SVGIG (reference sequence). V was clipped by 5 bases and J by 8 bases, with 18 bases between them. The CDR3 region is CAWGKARDTGYTF. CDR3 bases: TGTGCCTGGGGCAAGGCGCGCGACACGGGCTACACCTTC.

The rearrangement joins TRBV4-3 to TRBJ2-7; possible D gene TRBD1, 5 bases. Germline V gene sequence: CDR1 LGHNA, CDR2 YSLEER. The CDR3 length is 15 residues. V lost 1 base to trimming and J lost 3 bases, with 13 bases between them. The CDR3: CASSQGQGTDYEQYF. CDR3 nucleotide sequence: TGCGCCAGCAGCCAAGGGCAGGGAACGGACTACGAGCAGTACTTC.